This T cell receptor beta chain was sequenced in a study of blood T cell repertoires in COVID-19. Study-level information: Specimens from acute and convalescent COVID-19 originated in the United States, Italy and Spain. The analysed material was cDNA or gDNA that came from T cells, B-cell-depleted T cells, or PBMCs.

With V trimmed by 7 bases and J by 4 bases, 9 bases remained unmatched. Germline V gives CDR1 SGHTA, CDR2 FQGNSA. CDR3 length: 16 residues. As originally analysed: How many nucleated cells were present was estimated from reference gene primer amplification. Sequencing was performed with immunoSEQ multiplex PCR; in TCRdb, only in-frame clones are kept and a portion is missing. D and trimming were read from the DNA, whereas the V and J calls and clone size are those reported in that table. The profile covers nearly 40,000 clones, with about 80% appearing a single time and roughly 14% taken by the ten largest.

The receptor comes from a man aged 50 or older with active or convalescent COVID-19. This chain links TRBV7-2 with TRBJ2-2; 10 positions match TRBD2. Sequencing was done on a sample of peripheral blood. CDR3 protein: CASTQAGGPSTGELFF. The CDR3 DNA reads TGTGCCAGCACCCAAGCGGGGGGGCCTAGCACCGGGGAGCTGTTTTTT. The variable domain in full, with the rest retrieved from reference TRBV7-2 and TRBJ2-2, is GAGVSQSPSNKVTEKGKDVELRCDPISGHTALYWYRQSLGQGLEFLIYFQGNSAPDKSGLPSDRFSAERTGGSVSTLTIQRTQQEDSAVYLCASTQAGGPSTGELFFGEGSRLTVL.